This T cell receptor beta chain was found in a study of PD-1 blockade in classical Hodgkin lymphoma. This CDR3 is built from 14 residues. Trimming took 4 bases from V and 3 from J, leaving 7 bases between them. Per germline, CDR1 WNHNN and CDR2 SYGVQD (reference sequence). A note on this clone: Antigen unknown.

Findings of the study overall: Complete responders' diversity at baseline resembled that of newly diagnosed patients. Repertoire differences lack defined causes, possibly disease activity or prior therapy. Unlike CD8+ TCR diversity, which did not rise significantly by C4D1, CD4+ TCR diversity did. TCR diversity at baseline was reported to be reduced in newly diagnosed patients relative to healthy donors.

Autologous stem cell transplantation was followed by relapse in every patient, and brentuximab vedotin exposure varied. Sequencing used immunoSEQ multiplex PCR; TCRdb keeps in-frame clones, though not all of them. The sample records about 41,000 clones, more than 70% being singletons. The sequence derives from a human donor with classical Hodgkin lymphoma. The chain carries TRBV10-1 and TRBJ2-6, with TRBD1 as a possible D gene (5 bases). Here the sequenced sample was peripheral blood mononuclear cells (PBMCs), taken at baseline. CDR3 sequence reads: CASSAGFGANVLTF. The DNA of the CDR3 is TGCGCCAGCAGTGCAGGGTTTGGGGCCAACGTCCTGACTTTC.